Shown below are 32 T cell receptor beta chains from a single sample sequenced in a study of T cell responses to AZD1222 COVID-19 vaccine. Some clones are missing from TCRdb's copy, which holds only in-frame ones; the method was immunoSEQ multiplex PCR. The table lists some 150,000 clones, more than 90% of them singletons. The sequences come from peripheral blood, collected 28 days after the second AZD1222 dose. These receptors all stem from an adult who received the AZD1222 COVID-19 vaccine.

The rearrangement links TRBV29-1 to TRBJ1-5; D is unclear. CDR1 and CDR2 from the germline V gene are SQVTM and ANQGSEA. The CDR3 totals 12 residues. Trimming took off 4 bases at V and 7 bases at J, with 11 bases between the two ends. This CDR3 reads CSVGGVGQPQHF. The DNA for the CDR3 is TGCAGCGTTGGCGGGGTAGGGCAGCCCCAGCATTTT.

The gene calls are TRBV7-9 and TRBJ1-2; D ambiguous. The CDR3 is made up of 12 amino acids. CDR1 is SEHNR, CDR2 FQNEAQ, per germline (reference sequence). The V end lost 5 bases, the J end lost 3 bases, and 7 bases lay between the germline ends. The CDR3 region is CASSRTDYGYTF. In DNA, the CDR3 is TGTGCCAGCAGCCGGACGGACTATGGCTACACCTTC.

The gene calls are TRBV6-1 and TRBJ2-5; 7 bases agree with TRBD1. The CDR3 has 14 amino acids. The V gene end was trimmed by 3 bases and the J gene end by 3 bases; junction bases not matched to a gene: 4. The germline V gene encodes CDR1 MNHNS and CDR2 SASEGT. In nucleotides, the CDR3 is TGTGCCAGCAGTGAGAACAGGGGAAAAGAGACCCAGTACTTC. This sequence encodes CASSENRGKETQYF.

In the case of this clone: Other DNA sequences within the sample encode an identical CDR3. V and J are TRBV18 and TRBJ2-7; D not resolved. V was pared by 3 bases and J by 0 bases, with 6 bases between. CDR1 and CDR2 (germline): KGHSH, LQKENI. The CDR3 is 13 amino acids. The CDR3 DNA follows: TGTGCCAGCTCACCCCCCAGCTCCTACGAGCAGTACTTC. Its protein is CASSPPSSYEQYF. The full variable domain, with the rest looked up from reference TRBV18 and TRBJ2-7, is NAGVMQNPRHLVRRRGQEARLRCSPMKGHSHVYWYRQLPEEGLKFMVYLQKENIIDESGMPKERFSAEFPKEGPSILRIQQVVRGDSAAYFCASSPPSSYEQYFGPGTRLTVT.

This chain connects TRBV1 to TRBJ1-4. TRBV1 is assigned pseudogene status. The CDR3 runs 14 residues. CDR3 nucleotide sequence: TGCACCAGCGCGGGGGGAAAACGAAATGAAAAACTGTTTTTT. It is translated as CTSAGGKRNEKLFF.

The CDR3 here is CASSTGTGLDQPQHF. The CDR3 bases are TGTGCCAGCAGCACCGGGACAGGGTTGGATCAGCCCCAGCATTTT. This chain connects TRBV7-2 to TRBJ1-5; 9 bases line up with TRBD1. Per the germline V gene, CDR1 is SGHTA and CDR2 is FQGNSA. This CDR3 region has 15 residues. V dropped 5 bases and J dropped 5; count of bases not matched to a gene: 7. Based on the CDR3 plus reference TRBV7-2 and TRBJ1-5, the full variable domain is GAGVSQSPSNKVTEKGKDVELRCDPISGHTALYWYRQSLGQGLEFLIYFQGNSAPDKSGLPSDRFSAERTGGSVSTLTIQRTQQEDSAVYLCASSTGTGLDQPQHFGDGTRLSIL.

V gene TRBV7-8 combines with J gene TRBJ2-1; D remains ambiguous. Germline V CDR1 and CDR2: SGHVS, FQNEAQ. Trimming removed 0 bases from V and 14 bases from J, with 11 bases in between. This CDR3 has 12 amino acids. This chain's CDR3 is CASSLAPSPEFF. Written as DNA, the CDR3 is TGTGCCAGCAGCTTAGCGCCCTCTCCGGAGTTCTTC. Based on the CDR3 plus reference TRBV7-8 and TRBJ2-1, the full variable domain is GAGVSQSPRYKVAKRGQDVALRCDPISGHVSLFWYQQALGQGPEFLTYFQNEAQLDKSGLPSDRFFAERPEGSVSTLKIQRTQQEDSAVYLCASSLAPSPEFFGPGTRLTVL.

The chain links TRBV28 to TRBJ2-5; possibly TRBD2 for D (6 bases). V lost 2 bases to trimming and J lost 5 bases, with 15 bases between them. Germline V gene data show CDR1 as MDHEN and CDR2 as SYDVKM. This CDR3 contains 15 residues. CDR3 DNA: TGTGCCAGCAGTTTACCCCTAGGAGGGCTGGAGACCCAGTACTTC. Residues: CASSLPLGGLETQYF.

V usage is TRBV25-1 and J usage is TRBJ2-7; TRBD1 matches 11 bases. The CDR3 is 15 residues long. J lost 4 bases, V lost 3 bases, and 5 bases had no gene match. Germline CDR1 and CDR2: MGHDK and SYGVNS. The chain's CDR3 is CASSDHGQGAYEQYF. CDR3 bases: TGTGCCAGCAGTGACCACGGACAGGGGGCATACGAGCAGTACTTC.

The CDR3 is CASSLGGTSSGNTIYF. The CDR3 coding sequence is TGTGCCAGCTCGCTAGGGGGGACCAGCTCTGGAAACACCATATATTTT. The J gene is TRBJ1-3, the V gene TRBV18; perhaps TRBD1 as D (6 bases). The CDR3 has 16 amino acids. The V end lost 6 bases, the J end lost 0 bases, and 15 bases lay between the germline ends. Germline loops: CDR1 KGHSH, CDR2 LQKENI.

The chain couples TRBV28 to TRBJ2-1; 8 positions agree with TRBD2. The V gene's germline CDR1 is MDHEN and CDR2 SYDVKM. J gave up 5 bases and V 5 bases, and 5 bases lay outside the gene matches. The CDR3 is made up of 14 amino acids. The CDR3 DNA sequence: TGTGCCAGCAGTATAAGCGGGAGTAACAATGAGCAGTTCTTC. It encodes CASSISGSNNEQFF. Drawing the rest from reference TRBV28 and TRBJ2-1, the complete variable domain is DVKVTQSSRYLVKRTGEKVFLECVQDMDHENMFWYRQDPGLGLRLIYFSYDVKMKEKGDIPEGYSVSREKKERFSLILESASTNQTSMYLCASSISGSNNEQFFGPGTRLTVL.

This sequence joins TRBV9 and TRBJ2-3; D is perhaps TRBD2 (6 bases). Per germline, CDR1 SGDLS and CDR2 YYNGEE. The V end lost 1 base, the J end lost 10 bases, and 19 bases lay between the germline ends. There are 15 residues in the CDR3. The CDR3 nucleotides read TGTGCCAGCAGCGTAACGGGGACGGAGGGCACGTCGCAGTATTTT. Amino acids: CASSVTGTEGTSQYF.

The gene calls are TRBV9 and TRBJ2-1; D ambiguous. This CDR3 has 17 amino acids. CDR1 is SGDLS and CDR2 is YYNGEE in the germline V gene. Trimming removed 4 bases from V and 6 bases from J, with 23 bases in between. In DNA, the CDR3 is TGTGCCAGCAGCACCTCTGGTAGGCGTGATAAGGGCAATGAGCAGTTCTTC. Its protein is CASSTSGRRDKGNEQFF.

V is TRBV21-1 and J is TRBJ2-1; the table's D call TRBD1 went unverified against the DNA. TRBV21-1 corresponds to a pseudogene. This CDR3 contains 14 residues. The CDR3 loop reads CASSKQGWYNEQFF. The CDR3 DNA sequence: TGTGCCAGCAGCAAACAGGGGTGGTACAATGAGCAGTTCTTC.

The chain's CDR3 is CASSFMSGPEQYF. As DNA, the CDR3 is TGTGCCAGCAGCTTTATGTCGGGGCCCGAGCAGTACTTC. The V and J genes are TRBV5-8 and TRBJ2-7; the D gene could be TRBD1 or TRBD2 (5 bases each). This CDR3 is 13 amino acids long. Germline loops: CDR1 SGHTS, CDR2 YDEGEE. Trimming took 2 bases from V and 6 from J, leaving 12 bases between them.

This clone was observed a few times. The chain links TRBV27 to TRBJ1-1, with TRBD1 identical over 7 bases. V was pared by 2 bases and J by 1 base, with 13 bases of the junction left unmatched. Germline V gives CDR1 MNHEY, CDR2 SMNVEV (reference sequence). This CDR3 is 18 amino acids long. The CDR3 DNA sequence: TGTGCCAGCAGTTTACCCGACAGGGTGAAAGGTTCGAACACTGAAGCTTTCTTT. As protein: CASSLPDRVKGSNTEAFF.

The rearrangement links TRBV27 to TRBJ2-1; TRBD2 matches 7 bases. The trim removed 4 bases at V and 10 bases at J, leaving 10 bases unmatched. The CDR3 has 14 residues. Germline loops: CDR1 MNHEY, CDR2 SMNVEV (reference sequence). The DNA for the CDR3 is TGTGCCAGCAGTTCAAATCCCGGGGGGATGGAGCAGTTCTTC. Its protein product is CASSSNPGGMEQFF.

V and J are TRBV2 and TRBJ2-1, with D possibly matching TRBD2 (5 bases). The V and J ends lost 6 bases and 0 bases respectively, with 12 bases between them. In germline, CDR1 is SNHLY, CDR2 FYNNEI. The CDR3 covers 15 residues. The CDR3 reads CASREGYSSYNEQFF. The CDR3 DNA is TGTGCCAGCAGAGAGGGATATTCCTCCTACAATGAGCAGTTCTTC. The entire variable domain, with the rest obtained from reference TRBV2 and TRBJ2-1, is as follows: EPEVTQTPSHQVTQMGQEVILRCVPISNHLYFYWYRQILGQKVEFLVSFYNNEISEKSEIFDDQFSVERPDGSNFTLKIRSTKLEDSAMYFCASREGYSSYNEQFFGPGTRLTVL.

The chain is built from TRBV30 and TRBJ1-4, with 7 nucleotides matching TRBD1. Trimming took 7 bases from V and 7 from J; bases not matched to a gene: 6. The length of the CDR3 is 12 residues. Germline V lookup: CDR1 GTSNPN, CDR2 SVGIG (reference sequence). CDR3 protein: CASDRVGEKLFF. The CDR3 DNA sequence: TGTGCCTCCGACAGGGTCGGTGAAAAACTGTTTTTT. Supplemented by reference TRBV30 and TRBJ1-4, the full variable domain reads SQTIHQWPATLVQPVGSPLSLECTVEGTSNPNLYWYRQAAGRGLQLLFYSVGIGQISSEVPQNLSASRPQDRQFILSSKKLLLSDSGFYLCASDRVGEKLFFGSGTQLSVL.

The J gene is TRBJ1-1, the V gene TRBV28; the D is unclear. Germline V gene lookup returns CDR1 MDHEN and CDR2 SYDVKM. V lost 6 bases to trimming and J lost 9 bases, with 11 bases between them. The CDR3 is 11 residues long. The CDR3 DNA sequence: TGTGCCAGCAGCCCTCGCGACCAAGCTTTCTTT. As protein: CASSPRDQAFF. Together with reference TRBV28 and TRBJ1-1, the CDR3 gives the full variable domain: DVKVTQSSRYLVKRTGEKVFLECVQDMDHENMFWYRQDPGLGLRLIYFSYDVKMKEKGDIPEGYSVSREKKERFSLILESASTNQTSMYLCASSPRDQAFFGQGTRLTVV.

The V call is TRBV27, the J call TRBJ1-2, with 7 positions matching TRBD1. V lost 3 bases and J lost 6; bases outside the gene matches: 7. The CDR3 has 14 amino acids. CDR1 MNHEY and CDR2 SMNVEV come from the germline V gene (reference sequence). CDR3 loop: CASSLVGGEDGYTF. CDR3 in DNA: TGTGCCAGCAGTTTGGTAGGGGGCGAGGATGGCTACACCTTC.

This clone was seen once. The J gene is TRBJ1-3, the V gene TRBV5-1; possible D gene TRBD1, 6 bases. Germline CDR1 reads SGHRS; CDR2 reads YFSETQ. This CDR3 contains 16 residues. V lost 0 bases to trimming and J lost 7 bases, with 17 bases between them. The CDR3 reads CASSLEGVLGRNTIYF. CDR3 bases: TGCGCCAGCAGCTTGGAGGGGGTCTTGGGGCGCAACACCATATATTTT.

The chain has TRBV21-1 and TRBJ1-4; the table's D call TRBD1 went unverified against the DNA. TRBV21-1 is classified as a pseudogene. This CDR3 is built from 21 residues. CDR3 nucleotides: TGTGCCAGCAGCAAAGTGGGAGATAAGACAGGGGGCCTTGCAACTAATGAAAAACTGTTTTTT. Protein: CASSKVGDKTGGLATNEKLFF.

V usage is TRBV27 and J usage is TRBJ2-7, with 8 bases aligning to TRBD2. Germline loops: CDR1 MNHEY, CDR2 SMNVEV (reference sequence). V shed 3 bases and J 7 bases; nucleotides not matched to a gene: 5. The CDR3 is 13 amino acids. The CDR3 loop reads CASSFSGEGEQYF. The CDR3 coding sequence is TGTGCCAGCAGTTTTAGCGGGGAGGGAGAGCAGTACTTC.

V usage is TRBV27 and J usage is TRBJ2-1; D not certain. Trimming took off 0 bases at V and 6 bases at J, with 12 bases between the two ends. This CDR3 has 15 amino acids. Germline V gene lookup returns CDR1 MNHEY and CDR2 SMNVEV (reference sequence). CDR3 residues: CASSLSRDMFNEQFF. The DNA of the CDR3 is TGTGCCAGCAGTTTATCAAGAGACATGTTCAATGAGCAGTTCTTC.

This chain connects TRBV11-2 to TRBJ2-7; D not certain. V was clipped by 1 base and J by 0 bases, with 7 bases between them. CDR3 length equals 14 residues. Germline V gene sequence: CDR1 SGHAT, CDR2 FQNNGV. The CDR3 loop reads CASSLVQFSYEQYF. The CDR3 DNA reads as TGTGCCAGCAGCTTAGTGCAGTTCTCCTACGAGCAGTACTTC.

The chain has TRBV3-1 (or the pseudogene TRBV3-2) and TRBJ2-7; 10 bases match TRBD1. Germline V gene lookup returns CDR1 LGHDT and CDR2 YNNKEL (reference sequence). CDR3 size: 14 residues. With 5 bases clipped from V and 4 bases from J, the junction kept 5 bases outside the gene matches. The CDR3 is CASSARQGAYEQYF. For the CDR3, the DNA is TGTGCCAGCAGCGCCCGACAGGGGGCGTACGAGCAGTACTTC.

The CDR3 sequence: CASSYRPHSLNNSPLHF. As DNA, the CDR3 is TGTGCCAGCAGTTACCGCCCCCACAGCCTGAATAATTCACCCCTCCACTTT. This rearrangement joins TRBV6-2 or TRBV6-3 to TRBJ1-6, with D hard to call. Germline CDR1 is MNHEY and CDR2 is SVGEGT. The CDR3 covers 17 residues. V was trimmed by 2 bases and J by 5 bases, leaving 16 bases between them.

This clone was detected only once. J is TRBJ1-1 and V is TRBV10-3; D not resolved. The CDR3 spans 13 residues. The V end was cut by 6 bases, the J end by 1 base, with 9 bases between. The germline V gene encodes CDR1 ENHRY and CDR2 SYGVKD. As DNA, the CDR3 is TGTGCCATCAGAGAGGACGGGAACACTGAAGCTTTCTTT. Translation gives CAIREDGNTEAFF.

This chain joins TRBV19 and TRBJ1-2; D is possibly TRBD1 (5 bases). V lost 6 bases to trimming and J lost 4 bases, with 12 bases between them. Germline V gene lookup returns CDR1 LNHDA and CDR2 SQIVND (reference sequence). This CDR3 spans 13 amino acids. In DNA form, the CDR3 reads TGTGCCAGTAGCCCGGGACGGTCCTATGGCTACACCTTC. This codes for CASSPGRSYGYTF. Complete variable domain (other parts from reference TRBV19 and TRBJ1-2): DGGITQSPKYLFRKEGQNVTLSCEQNLNHDAMYWYRQDPGQGLRLIYYSQIVNDFQKGDIAEGYSVSREKKESFPLTVTSAQKNPTAFYLCASSPGRSYGYTFGSGTRLTVV.

CDR3: CASSSGNRAQPQHF. CDR3 coding DNA: TGTGCCAGCAGTTCGGGGAATAGGGCTCAGCCCCAGCATTTT. The chain is built from TRBV6-2 or TRBV6-3 and TRBJ1-5; D is unclear. CDR1 and CDR2 from the germline V gene are MNHEY and SVGEGT. V lost 4 bases and J lost 6, with 13 bases in between. This CDR3 comprises 14 residues.

The chain links TRBV12-3 or TRBV12-4 to TRBJ1-5, with D possibly matching TRBD1 (5 bases). This CDR3 is 12 amino acids long. V was shortened by 7 bases and J by 6 bases, with 10 bases between the two germline ends. DNA for the CDR3: TGTGCCAGCAAGGTCGGGGGTCAGCCCCAGCATTTT. Translation: CASKVGGQPQHF.